A selection of T cell receptor beta chains follows, all from one sample in a study of cytomegalovirus exposure and HLA in healthy donors. Sequenced by immunoSEQ multiplex PCR; TCRdb stores in-frame clones only, minus some. The sample holds 100,000 to 150,000 clones, just under 80% seen once. Sequencing used PBMCs. These receptors originate from a woman aged 35 to 49 in good health and CMV-seronegative. Each CDR3 is given with its conserved first and last residue. The D gene is left open where the match is weak. Not every row has a clone size; where given, it reads once, few, many or a size class.

size: .
J: TRBJ2-2
D: .
V: TRBV9
CDR3: CASSVVVGGPAGELFF
DNA: TGTGCCAGCAGCGTAGTTGTGGGGGGGCCCGCCGGGGAGCTGTTTTTT

size: few
J: TRBJ2-1
D: .
V: TRBV10-3
CDR3: CAISEQQGSYNEQFF
DNA: TGTGCCATCAGTGAGCAGCAGGGGAGCTACAATGAGCAGTTCTTC

size: once
J: TRBJ1-1
D: .
V: TRBV5-6
CDR3: CASRANWNTEAFF
DNA: TGTGCCAGCAGAGCGAACTGGAACACTGAAGCTTTCTTT

size: .
J: TRBJ2-3
D: .
V: TRBV5-1
CDR3: CASTFPASDTQYF
DNA: TGCGCCAGCACTTTCCCCGCGTCAGATACGCAGTATTTT

size: .
J: TRBJ2-2
D: .
V: TRBV9
CDR3: CASSQGNTGELFF
DNA: TGTGCCAGCAGCCAGGGTAACACCGGGGAGCTGTTTTTT

size: .
J: TRBJ1-1
D: .
V: TRBV14
CDR3: CASSHAGLDTEAFF
DNA: TGTGCCAGCAGCCATGCGGGGCTAGACACTGAAGCTTTCTTT

size: .
J: TRBJ1-5
D: .
V: TRBV7-9
CDR3: CASSRGGTNQPQHF
DNA: TGTGCCAGCAGCAGGGGTGGTACCAATCAGCCCCAGCATTTT

size: .
J: TRBJ1-2
D: .
V: TRBV28
CDR3: CASSVPDGYTF
DNA: TGTGCCAGCAGTGTACCGGATGGCTACACCTTC

size: .
J: TRBJ2-7
D: .
V: TRBV27
CDR3: CASSLRPLPGVGSSYEQYF
DNA: TGTGCCAGCAGTCTCCGCCCTCTTCCGGGAGTGGGCAGCTCCTACGAGCAGTACTTC

size: .
J: TRBJ2-1
D: TRBD1
V: TRBV10-1
CDR3: CASSVLTGFHNEQFF
DNA: TGCGCCAGCAGTGTCCTGACAGGGTTTCACAATGAGCAGTTCTTC

size: .
J: TRBJ2-7
D: .
V: TRBV28
CDR3: CASSRNGDSYEQYF
DNA: TGTGCCAGCAGTCGTAACGGGGACTCCTACGAGCAGTACTTC

size: .
J: TRBJ2-1
D: .
V: TRBV5-1
CDR3: CASSLAQGSYNEQFF
DNA: TGCGCCAGCAGCTTGGCGCAGGGTTCCTACAATGAGCAGTTCTTC

size: .
J: TRBJ1-5
D: .
V: TRBV9
CDR3: CASSVDGERPQHF
DNA: TGTGCCAGCAGCGTAGACGGGGAACGGCCCCAGCATTTT

size: .
J: TRBJ2-7
D: .
V: TRBV28
CDR3: CASSSPGVLGAYEQYF
DNA: TGTGCCAGCAGTTCCCCGGGGGTCCTTGGGGCCTACGAGCAGTACTTC

size: .
J: TRBJ2-5
D: .
V: TRBV4-2
CDR3: CASSQGGGGGFETQYF
DNA: TGTGCCAGCAGCCAAGGGGGTGGGGGGGGCTTTGAGACCCAGTACTTC

size: .
J: TRBJ2-1
D: TRBD1
V: TRBV11-2
CDR3: CASSSVGTGEGNEQFF
DNA: TGTGCCAGCAGCTCTGTCGGGACAGGGGAGGGGAATGAGCAGTTCTTC

size: .
J: TRBJ1-2
D: .
V: TRBV19
CDR3: CASYRTDRINYGYTF
DNA: TGTGCCAGTTACCGGACTGACAGGATCAACTATGGCTACACCTTC

size: .
J: TRBJ2-3
D: TRBD1
V: TRBV19
CDR3: CASSISGGAPASTDTQYF
DNA: TGTGCCAGTAGTATATCAGGGGGCGCCCCCGCTAGCACAGATACGCAGTATTTT

size: .
J: TRBJ2-7
D: .
V: TRBV7-2
CDR3: CASSQEDSVSDEQYF
DNA: TGTGCCAGCAGCCAAGAAGACAGTGTAAGCGACGAGCAGTACTTC

size: .
J: TRBJ1-6
D: .
V: TRBV18
CDR3: CASSPGAPNGSPLHF
DNA: TGTGCCAGCTCACCTGGAGCCCCGAACGGTTCACCCCTCCACTTT

size: once
J: TRBJ2-5
D: .
V: TRBV28
CDR3: CASSKGVETQYF
DNA: TGTGCCAGCAGTAAAGGAGTAGAGACCCAGTACTTC

size: .
J: TRBJ2-3
D: TRBD2
V: TRBV5-1
CDR3: CASSLSLGGDTQYF
DNA: TGCGCCAGCAGCCTATCACTCGGGGGGGATACGCAGTATTTT

size: .
J: TRBJ2-4
D: TRBD1
V: TRBV7-2
CDR3: CASSRQGAGNSQYF
DNA: TGTGCCAGCAGCCGGCAGGGGGCGGGTAACAGTCAGTACTTC

size: .
J: TRBJ2-2
D: .
V: TRBV7-3
CDR3: CASSLRGSGDTGELFF
DNA: TGTGCCAGCAGCTTACGGGGTTCTGGCGACACCGGGGAGCTGTTTTTT

size: .
J: TRBJ2-1
D: TRBD2
V: TRBV14
CDR3: CASSRSGGAYNEQFF
DNA: TGTGCCAGCAGCCGGAGCGGGGGGGCGTACAATGAGCAGTTCTTC

size: .
J: TRBJ2-2
D: .
V: TRBV30
CDR3: CAWQPGHRNTGELFF
DNA: TGTGCCTGGCAGCCGGGACACCGAAACACCGGGGAGCTGTTTTTT

size: .
J: TRBJ1-1
D: .
V: TRBV14
CDR3: CASSPRPGTFVNTEAFF
DNA: TGTGCCAGCAGCCCCCGTCCCGGGACATTTGTGAACACTGAAGCTTTCTTT

size: .
J: TRBJ2-7
D: .
V: TRBV1
CDR3: CTSSQDHQCSSYEQYF
DNA: TGCACCAGCAGCCAAGATCACCAGTGCAGCTCCTACGAGCAGTACTTC

size: .
J: TRBJ1-6
D: TRBD1
V: TRBV28
CDR3: CASSSRDRGLNSPLHF
DNA: TGTGCCAGCAGCTCTCGGGACAGGGGACTAAATTCACCCCTCCACTTT

size: .
J: TRBJ2-7
D: TRBD1
V: TRBV2
CDR3: CATRDSNSYEQYF
DNA: TGTGCCACCCGGGACAGCAACTCCTACGAGCAGTACTTC

size: .
J: TRBJ2-7
D: TRBD1
V: TRBV27
CDR3: CASRIGQVGRNYEQYF
DNA: TGTGCCAGCAGGATTGGACAGGTGGGCAGGAACTACGAGCAGTACTTC

size: few
J: TRBJ2-3
D: .
V: TRBV2
CDR3: CASRGGLVTQYF
DNA: TGTGCCAGCAGGGGTGGACTGGTTACGCAGTATTTT

size: .
J: TRBJ2-7
D: TRBD2
V: TRBV27
CDR3: CASSLSIAGGPAYEQYF
DNA: TGTGCCAGCAGTTTATCGATTGCGGGAGGGCCCGCCTACGAGCAGTACTTC

size: .
J: TRBJ1-3
D: .
V: TRBV18
CDR3: CASSPEVGSGNTIYF
DNA: TGTGCCAGCTCCCCGGAGGTCGGTTCTGGAAACACCATATATTTT

size: .
J: TRBJ2-5
D: .
V: TRBV21-1
CDR3: CASSKRRAQETQYF
DNA: TGTGCCAGCAGCAAACGCAGGGCACAAGAGACCCAGTACTTC

size: .
J: TRBJ2-5
D: TRBD1
V: TRBV27
CDR3: CASSLQGASETQYF
DNA: TGTGCCAGCAGTTTGCAGGGGGCATCGGAGACCCAGTACTTC

size: few
J: TRBJ1-1
D: .
V: TRBV5-1
CDR3: CASSWRGGPNTEAFF
DNA: TGCGCCAGCAGCTGGCGGGGCGGTCCGAACACTGAAGCTTTCTTT

size: .
J: TRBJ1-6
D: TRBD1
V: TRBV28
CDR3: CASSFRGQSYNSPLHF
DNA: TGTGCCAGCAGTTTCAGGGGACAGTCGTATAATTCACCCCTCCACTTT

size: .
J: TRBJ2-7
D: TRBD2
V: TRBV5-1
CDR3: CASSPGTSGAPPLEQYF
DNA: TGCGCCAGCAGCCCCGGGACTAGCGGGGCTCCCCCTCTCGAGCAGTACTTC

size: .
J: TRBJ1-4
D: .
V: TRBV5-1
CDR3: CASSLGTGSQEKLFF
DNA: TGCGCCAGCAGCTTGGGTACAGGTAGTCAAGAAAAACTGTTTTTT

size: few
J: TRBJ2-2
D: TRBD2
V: TRBV27
CDR3: CASSRLPDSSGTLIGELFF
DNA: TGTGCCAGCAGTCGGCTTCCCGACTCTAGCGGGACTTTGATCGGGGAGCTGTTTTTT